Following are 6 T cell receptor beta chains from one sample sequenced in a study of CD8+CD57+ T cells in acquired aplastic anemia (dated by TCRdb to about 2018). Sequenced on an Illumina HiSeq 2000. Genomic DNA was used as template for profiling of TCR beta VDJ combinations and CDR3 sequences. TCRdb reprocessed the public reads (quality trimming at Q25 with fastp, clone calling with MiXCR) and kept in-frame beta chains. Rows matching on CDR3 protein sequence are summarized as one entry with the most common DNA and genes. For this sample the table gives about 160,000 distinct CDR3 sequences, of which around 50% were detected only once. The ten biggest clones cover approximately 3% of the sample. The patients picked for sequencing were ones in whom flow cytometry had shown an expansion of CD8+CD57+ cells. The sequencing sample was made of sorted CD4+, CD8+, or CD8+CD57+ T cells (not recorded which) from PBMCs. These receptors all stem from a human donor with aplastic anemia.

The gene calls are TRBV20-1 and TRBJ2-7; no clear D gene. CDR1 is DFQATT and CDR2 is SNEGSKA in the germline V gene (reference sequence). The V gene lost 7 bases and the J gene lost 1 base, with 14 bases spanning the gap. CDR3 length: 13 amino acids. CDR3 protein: CSVASSGSYEQYF. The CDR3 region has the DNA TGCAGTGTGGCCTCCAGTGGTTCCTACGAGCAGTACTTC.

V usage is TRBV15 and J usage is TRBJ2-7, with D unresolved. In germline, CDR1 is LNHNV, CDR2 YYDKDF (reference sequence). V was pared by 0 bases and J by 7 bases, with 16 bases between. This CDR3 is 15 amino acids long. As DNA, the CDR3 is TGTGCCACCAGCAGAGAGGGCGGACCGCCTAGGGAGCAGTACTTC. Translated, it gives CATSREGGPPREQYF.

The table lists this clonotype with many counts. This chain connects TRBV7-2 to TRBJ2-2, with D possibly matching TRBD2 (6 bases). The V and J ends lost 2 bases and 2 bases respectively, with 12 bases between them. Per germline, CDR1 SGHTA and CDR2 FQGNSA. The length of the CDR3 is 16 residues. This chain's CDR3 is CASSLSGVENTGELFF. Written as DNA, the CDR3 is TGTGCCAGCAGCTTATCGGGGGTGGAAAACACCGGGGAGCTGTTTTTT.

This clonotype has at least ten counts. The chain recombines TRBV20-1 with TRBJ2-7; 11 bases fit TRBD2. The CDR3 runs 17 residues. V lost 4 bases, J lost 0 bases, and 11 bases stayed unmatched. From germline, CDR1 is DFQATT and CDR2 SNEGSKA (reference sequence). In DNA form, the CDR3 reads TGCAGTGCTAAGAATCGACTAGCGGGGCGACCCTCCTACGAGCAGTACTTC. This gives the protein CSAKNRLAGRPSYEQYF.

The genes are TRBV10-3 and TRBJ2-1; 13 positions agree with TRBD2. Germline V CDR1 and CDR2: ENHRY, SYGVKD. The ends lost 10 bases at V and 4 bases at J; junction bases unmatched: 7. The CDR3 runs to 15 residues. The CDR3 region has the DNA TGTGCCACTGACGGACTAGCGGGAGAATACAATGAGCAGTTCTTC. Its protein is CATDGLAGEYNEQFF.

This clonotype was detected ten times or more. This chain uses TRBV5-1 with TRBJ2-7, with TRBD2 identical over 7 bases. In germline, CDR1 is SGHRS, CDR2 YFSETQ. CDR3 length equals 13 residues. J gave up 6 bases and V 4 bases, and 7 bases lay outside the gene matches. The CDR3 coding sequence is TGCGCCAGCAGCACCCCTAGCGGAACCGAGCAGTACTTC. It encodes CASSTPSGTEQYF.